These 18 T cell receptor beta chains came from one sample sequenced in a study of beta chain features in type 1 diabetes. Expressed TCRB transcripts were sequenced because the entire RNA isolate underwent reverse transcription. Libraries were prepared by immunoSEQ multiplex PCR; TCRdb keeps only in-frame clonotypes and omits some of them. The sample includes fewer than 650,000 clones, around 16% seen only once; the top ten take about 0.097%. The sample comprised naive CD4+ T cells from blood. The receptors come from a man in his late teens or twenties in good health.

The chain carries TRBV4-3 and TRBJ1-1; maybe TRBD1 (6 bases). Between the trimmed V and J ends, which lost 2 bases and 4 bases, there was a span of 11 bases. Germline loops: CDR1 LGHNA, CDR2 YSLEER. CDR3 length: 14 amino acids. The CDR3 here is CASSQYQGFTEAFF. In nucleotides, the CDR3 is TGCGCCAGCAGCCAATATCAGGGGTTCACTGAAGCTTTCTTT.

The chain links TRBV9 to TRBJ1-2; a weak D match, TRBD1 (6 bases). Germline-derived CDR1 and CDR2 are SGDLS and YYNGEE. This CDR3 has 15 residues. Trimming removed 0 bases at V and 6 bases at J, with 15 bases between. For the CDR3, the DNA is TGTGCCAGCAGCGTAGATCCGGGGGCAGGGGATGGCTACACCTTC. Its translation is CASSVDPGAGDGYTF.

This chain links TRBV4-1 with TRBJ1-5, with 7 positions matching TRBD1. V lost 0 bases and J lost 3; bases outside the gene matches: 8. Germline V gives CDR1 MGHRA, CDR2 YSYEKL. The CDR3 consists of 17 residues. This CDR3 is CASSQDRSRGFNQPQHF. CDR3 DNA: TGCGCCAGCAGCCAAGATCGTTCCAGGGGGTTCAATCAGCCCCAGCATTTT.

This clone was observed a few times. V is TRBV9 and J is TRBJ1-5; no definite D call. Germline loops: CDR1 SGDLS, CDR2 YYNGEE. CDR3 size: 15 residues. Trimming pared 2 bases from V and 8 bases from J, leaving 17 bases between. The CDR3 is CASSVTGVPKEPQHF. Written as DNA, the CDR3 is TGTGCCAGCAGCGTGACTGGGGTGCCCAAAGAGCCCCAGCATTTT.

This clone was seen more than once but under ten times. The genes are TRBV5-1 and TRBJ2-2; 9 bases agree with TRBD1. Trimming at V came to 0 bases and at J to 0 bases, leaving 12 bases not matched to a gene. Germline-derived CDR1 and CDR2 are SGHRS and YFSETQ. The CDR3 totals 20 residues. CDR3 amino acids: CASSLARWTGEDANTGELFF. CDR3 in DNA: TGCGCCAGCAGCTTGGCCCGCTGGACAGGGGAGGACGCGAACACCGGGGAGCTGTTTTTT.

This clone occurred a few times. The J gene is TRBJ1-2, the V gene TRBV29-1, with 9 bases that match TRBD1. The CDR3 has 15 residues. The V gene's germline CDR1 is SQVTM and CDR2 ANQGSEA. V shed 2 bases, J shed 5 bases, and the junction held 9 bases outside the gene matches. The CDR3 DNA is TGCAGCGTTGAACCTCGAACAGGGGGCTCTTATGGCTACACCTTC. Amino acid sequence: CSVEPRTGGSYGYTF.

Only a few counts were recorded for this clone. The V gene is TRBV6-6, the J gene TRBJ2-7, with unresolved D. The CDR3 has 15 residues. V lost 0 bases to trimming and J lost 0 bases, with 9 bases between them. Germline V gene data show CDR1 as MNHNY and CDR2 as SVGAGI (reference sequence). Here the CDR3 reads CASSYSKSFSYEQYF. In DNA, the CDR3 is TGTGCCAGCAGTTACTCGAAGAGTTTCTCCTACGAGCAGTACTTC.

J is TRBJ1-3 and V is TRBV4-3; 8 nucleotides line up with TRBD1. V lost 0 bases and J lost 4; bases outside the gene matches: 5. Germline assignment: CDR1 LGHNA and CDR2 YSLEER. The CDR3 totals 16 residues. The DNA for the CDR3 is TGCGCCAGCAGCCAAGATAGGACAGGGAACGGAAACACCATATATTTT. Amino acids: CASSQDRTGNGNTIYF.

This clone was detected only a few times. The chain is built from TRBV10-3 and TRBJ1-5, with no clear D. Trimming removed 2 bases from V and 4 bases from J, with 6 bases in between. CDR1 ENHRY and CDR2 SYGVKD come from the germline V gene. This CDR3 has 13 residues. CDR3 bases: TGTGCCATCAGTGAGGGTTGGAATCAGCCCCAGCATTTT. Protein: CAISEGWNQPQHF.

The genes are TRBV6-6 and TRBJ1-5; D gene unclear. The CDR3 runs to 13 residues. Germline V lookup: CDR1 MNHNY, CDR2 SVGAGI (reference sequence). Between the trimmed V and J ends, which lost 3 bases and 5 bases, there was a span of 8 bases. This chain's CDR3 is CASSYRSDQPQHF. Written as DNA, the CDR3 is TGTGCCAGCAGTTATCGGTCCGATCAGCCCCAGCATTTT.

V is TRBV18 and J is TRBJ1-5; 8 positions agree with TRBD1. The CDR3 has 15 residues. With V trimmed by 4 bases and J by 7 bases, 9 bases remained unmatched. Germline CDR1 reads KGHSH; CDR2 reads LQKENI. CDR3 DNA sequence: TGTGCCAGCTCACTTAACGGACAGGGCGGGCAGCCCCAGCATTTT. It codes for CASSLNGQGGQPQHF.

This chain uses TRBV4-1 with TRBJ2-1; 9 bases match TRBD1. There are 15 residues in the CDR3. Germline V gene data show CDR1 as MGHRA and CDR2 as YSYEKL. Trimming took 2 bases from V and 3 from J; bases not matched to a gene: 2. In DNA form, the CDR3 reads TGCGCCAGCAGCCAACCGGGACAGGGCTACAATGAGCAGTTCTTC. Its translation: CASSQPGQGYNEQFF.

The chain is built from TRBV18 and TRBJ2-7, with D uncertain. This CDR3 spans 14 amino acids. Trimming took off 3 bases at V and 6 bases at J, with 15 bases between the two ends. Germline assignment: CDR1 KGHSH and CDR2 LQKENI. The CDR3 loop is CASSPSTHGREQYF. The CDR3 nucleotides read TGTGCCAGCTCACCCTCAACGCACGGGCGCGAGCAGTACTTC.

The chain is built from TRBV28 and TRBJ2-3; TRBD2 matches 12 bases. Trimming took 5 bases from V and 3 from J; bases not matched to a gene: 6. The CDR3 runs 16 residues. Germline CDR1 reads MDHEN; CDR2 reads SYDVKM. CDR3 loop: CASSPASGGATDTQYF. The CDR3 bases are TGTGCCAGCAGTCCCGCTAGCGGGGGGGCAACAGATACGCAGTATTTT.

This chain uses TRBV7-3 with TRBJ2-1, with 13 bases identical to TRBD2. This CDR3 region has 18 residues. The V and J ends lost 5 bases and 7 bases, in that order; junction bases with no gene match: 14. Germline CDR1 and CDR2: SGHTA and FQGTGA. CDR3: CASSLQGLAGTSGNEQFF. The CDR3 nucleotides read TGTGCCAGCAGCCTCCAGGGACTAGCGGGAACCTCGGGGAATGAGCAGTTCTTC.

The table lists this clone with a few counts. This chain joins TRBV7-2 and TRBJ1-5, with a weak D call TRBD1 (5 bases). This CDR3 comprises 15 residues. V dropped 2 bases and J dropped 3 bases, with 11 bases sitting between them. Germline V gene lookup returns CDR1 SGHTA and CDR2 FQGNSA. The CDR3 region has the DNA TGTGCCAGCAGCTTATATGCAGGGAACAATCAGCCCCAGCATTTT. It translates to CASSLYAGNNQPQHF.

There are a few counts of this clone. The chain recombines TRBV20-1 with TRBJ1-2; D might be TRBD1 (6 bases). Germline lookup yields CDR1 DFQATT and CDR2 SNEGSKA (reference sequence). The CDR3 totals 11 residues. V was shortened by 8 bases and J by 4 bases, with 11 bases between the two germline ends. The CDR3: CSPAGAYGYTF. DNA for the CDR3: TGCAGTCCGGCAGGGGCCTATGGCTACACCTTC.

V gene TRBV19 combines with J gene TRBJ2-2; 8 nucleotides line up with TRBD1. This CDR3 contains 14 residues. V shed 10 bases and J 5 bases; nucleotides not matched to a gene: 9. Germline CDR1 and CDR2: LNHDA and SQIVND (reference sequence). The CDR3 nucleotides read TGTGCCACCAAGGACAGGGTGGGGACCGGGGAGCTGTTTTTT. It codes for CATKDRVGTGELFF. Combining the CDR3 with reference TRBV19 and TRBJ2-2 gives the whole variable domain DGGITQSPKYLFRKEGQNVTLSCEQNLNHDAMYWYRQDPGQGLRLIYYSQIVNDFQKGDIAEGYSVSREKKESFPLTVTSAQKNPTAFYLCATKDRVGTGELFFGEGSRLTVL.